The 26 T cell receptor beta chains presented below share a single source sample, sequenced in a study of blood T cell repertoires in COVID-19 (dated by TCRdb to the early 2020s). The library relied on the immunoSEQ multiplex PCR assay. TCRdb limited this immuneACCESS table to in-frame rearrangements with V and J called. A share of clones is missing; checked studies link under half to unresolved V genes, and the rest is unexplained. The sample data list more than 150,000 clones, and 80% to 90% of these were observed just once. The ten biggest clones cover roughly 2.5% of the sample. Sequenced input: peripheral blood. These receptors were obtained from a man between 40 and 49 years old with active or convalescent COVID-19.

The chain employs TRBV2 and TRBJ1-6; TRBD1 agrees at 7 bases. Germline loops: CDR1 SNHLY, CDR2 FYNNEI. The CDR3 sequence is 16 residues long. J was trimmed by 5 bases and V by 9 bases; bases with no gene match: 13. CDR3 amino acids: CASNYRGTRDNSPLHF. CDR3 coding DNA: TGTGCCAGTAATTACAGGGGCACCCGGGATAATTCACCCCTCCACTTT. Based on the CDR3 plus reference TRBV2 and TRBJ1-6, the full variable domain is EPEVTQTPSHQVTQMGQEVILRCVPISNHLYFYWYRQILGQKVEFLVSFYNNEISEKSEIFDDQFSVERPDGSNFTLKIRSTKLEDSAMYFCASNYRGTRDNSPLHFGNGTRLTVT.

The gene calls are TRBV6-5 and TRBJ1-1; 8 bases align to TRBD1. The CDR3 is 15 amino acids. Germline CDR1 reads MNHEY; CDR2 reads SVGAGI. V dropped 7 bases and J dropped 0; count of bases not matched to a gene: 7. In DNA, the CDR3 is TGTGCCAGCATCCAGGACAGGGCCGTGAACACTGAAGCTTTCTTT. It is translated as CASIQDRAVNTEAFF.

The chain carries TRBV2 and TRBJ2-1, with unresolved D. This CDR3 has 12 residues. Germline CDR1 reads SNHLY; CDR2 reads FYNNEI. The V and J ends lost 9 bases and 7 bases respectively, with 13 bases between them. The CDR3 bases are TGTGCCAGTAAAGCTAGAACAAATGAGCAGTTCTTC. Protein sequence: CASKARTNEQFF. Together with reference TRBV2 and TRBJ2-1, the CDR3 gives the full variable domain: EPEVTQTPSHQVTQMGQEVILRCVPISNHLYFYWYRQILGQKVEFLVSFYNNEISEKSEIFDDQFSVERPDGSNFTLKIRSTKLEDSAMYFCASKARTNEQFFGPGTRLTVL.

V is TRBV5-4 and J is TRBJ1-2; D is unclear. Per the germline V gene, CDR1 is SGHNT and CDR2 is YYREEE (reference sequence). The CDR3 runs to 15 residues. V lost 5 bases to trimming and J lost 4 bases, with 18 bases between them. For the CDR3, the DNA is TGTGCCAGCAGACAGTTACTGCAACCCACCTATGGCTACACCTTC. This sequence encodes CASRQLLQPTYGYTF.

V gene TRBV9 combines with J gene TRBJ2-2, with D perhaps TRBD2 (6 bases). The germline CDR1 and CDR2 sequences are SGDLS and YYNGEE. The CDR3 spans 15 residues. The V end was cut by 4 bases, the J end by 4 bases, with 14 bases between. The CDR3 protein is CASSPTAGGTGELFF. The CDR3 DNA is TGTGCCAGCAGCCCTACAGCCGGGGGCACCGGGGAGCTGTTTTTT.

This clone was observed a handful of times. The V gene is TRBV6-2 or TRBV6-3, the J gene TRBJ1-2, with 8 bases matching TRBD1. J gave up 4 bases and V 5 bases, and 9 bases lay outside the gene matches. This CDR3 spans 15 amino acids. CDR1 and CDR2 from the germline V gene are MNHEY and SVGEGT. DNA for the CDR3: TGTGCCAGCAGTGCAGCGGACAGGGCCTTCTATGGCTACACCTTC. Protein sequence: CASSAADRAFYGYTF.

This clone has only a few counts. This rearrangement joins TRBV19 to TRBJ2-7; TRBD1 is a possible D gene (6 bases). This CDR3 region has 12 residues. V lost 6 bases and J 5 bases, leaving 11 bases between the germline ends. CDR1 is LNHDA and CDR2 is SQIVND in the germline V gene (reference sequence). This CDR3 reads CASSPSGDEQYF. The CDR3 nucleotides are TGTGCCAGTAGCCCCTCAGGGGACGAGCAGTACTTC. The full variable domain, rest sourced from reference TRBV19 and TRBJ2-7, is DGGITQSPKYLFRKEGQNVTLSCEQNLNHDAMYWYRQDPGQGLRLIYYSQIVNDFQKGDIAEGYSVSREKKESFPLTVTSAQKNPTAFYLCASSPSGDEQYFGPGTRLTVT.

Only a few counts were recorded for this clone. The genes are TRBV7-8 and TRBJ2-7; no clear D gene. CDR3 length equals 13 residues. V gave up 4 bases and J gave up 6 bases, with 13 bases separating them. CDR1 SGHVS and CDR2 FQNEAQ come from the germline V gene. The CDR3 coding sequence is TGTGCCAGCAGCTCGGAGTTATTGGGCGAGCAGTACTTC. Translation: CASSSELLGEQYF.

V gene TRBV6-5 combines with J gene TRBJ1-5; 7 positions match TRBD1. From germline, CDR1 is MNHEY and CDR2 SVGAGI. The V gene end was trimmed by 6 bases and the J gene end by 3 bases; junction bases not matched to a gene: 5. CDR3 length equals 14 residues. The CDR3 sequence is CASSNRGSNQPQHF. The CDR3 nucleotides read TGTGCCAGCAGCAACAGGGGATCCAATCAGCCCCAGCATTTT.

The CDR3 loop is CASSPSTDSGNTIYF. The CDR3 coding sequence is TGTGCCAGCAGTCCCTCGACAGACTCTGGAAACACCATATATTTT. V and J are TRBV27 and TRBJ1-3; the D gene is possibly TRBD1 (5 bases). The germline gives CDR1 MNHEY, CDR2 SMNVEV (reference sequence). V lost 5 bases and J lost 0, with 11 bases in between. The CDR3 is 15 amino acids.

The chain recombines TRBV6-2 or TRBV6-3 with TRBJ1-5, with D perhaps TRBD1 (5 bases). V dropped 6 bases and J dropped 6 bases, with 12 bases sitting between them. The CDR3 has 13 residues. CDR1 is MNHEY and CDR2 is SVGEGT in the germline V gene. CDR3 coding DNA: TGTGCCAGCAGCGGGGAGGGACTTCAGCCCCAGCATTTT. It translates to CASSGEGLQPQHF.

The chain uses TRBV7-2 and TRBJ2-3; possibly TRBD1 for D (6 bases). The CDR3 has 15 amino acids. Germline CDR1 reads SGHTA; CDR2 reads FQGNSA. Deletions cut 6 bases from V and 0 bases from J, with 13 bases between. The DNA for the CDR3 is TGTGCCAGCAGGAGGACAGCGCTTAGCACAGATACGCAGTATTTT. Protein sequence: CASRRTALSTDTQYF.

This chain joins TRBV12-3 or TRBV12-4 and TRBJ2-7, with D maybe TRBD1 (5 bases). The CDR3 spans 13 residues. V dropped 7 bases and J dropped 1 base, with 11 bases sitting between them. CDR3 residues: CASTYSGSYEQYF. DNA of the CDR3: TGTGCCAGCACATACTCAGGGTCCTACGAGCAGTACTTC.

The genes are TRBV19 and TRBJ2-3, with TRBD1 matching 8 bases. With 6 bases clipped from V and 3 bases from J, the junction kept 14 bases outside the gene matches. The CDR3 is made up of 17 amino acids. From germline, CDR1 is LNHDA and CDR2 SQIVND (reference sequence). This CDR3 is CASRGAPGGARTDTQYF. The CDR3, as DNA: TGTGCCAGTAGGGGAGCCCCAGGGGGCGCGAGGACAGATACGCAGTATTTT.

For the CDR3, the DNA is TGCGCCAGCAGCCAAGACAGGGGGCGGACAGATACGCAGTATTTT. It yields the protein CASSQDRGRTDTQYF. The genes are TRBV4-3 and TRBJ2-3, with 8 positions matching TRBD1. J gave up 3 bases and V 0 bases, and 2 bases lay outside the gene matches. This CDR3 spans 15 amino acids. The germline V gene has CDR1 LGHNA and CDR2 YSLEER.

V is TRBV11-2 and J is TRBJ1-5, with 10 positions matching TRBD1. There are 17 residues in the CDR3. J gave up 1 base and V 3 bases, and 6 bases lay outside the gene matches. In germline, CDR1 is SGHAT, CDR2 FQNNGV. The CDR3 DNA reads TGTGCCAGCAGCTTGGGACAGGGGTTAGGAAGCAATCAGCCCCAGCATTTT. Its protein is CASSLGQGLGSNQPQHF.

Comments on this clone: This CDR3 is also generated by other DNA sequences in the sample. The chain couples TRBV2 to TRBJ1-2; no clear D. Trimming shortened V by 3 bases and J by 5 bases, and 10 bases separated the two germline ends. This CDR3 is 13 amino acids long. CDR1 is SNHLY, CDR2 FYNNEI, per germline. The CDR3 DNA reads as TGTGCCAGCAGTGAGACTGGTGTATATGGCTACACCTTC. This codes for CASSETGVYGYTF.

The V and J genes are TRBV20-1 and TRBJ1-1, with D possibly TRBD1 on 6 matching bases. CDR1 DFQATT and CDR2 SNEGSKA come from the germline V gene (reference sequence). The V gene lost 6 bases and the J gene lost 6 bases, with 11 bases spanning the gap. This CDR3 has 11 residues. Written as DNA, the CDR3 is TGCAGTGCCTACAGGGTGGCTGAAGCTTTCTTT. Amino acids: CSAYRVAEAFF.

This chain links TRBV6-5 with TRBJ2-1, with 8 bases lining up with TRBD2. The CDR3 is 15 amino acids. The germline V gene has CDR1 MNHEY and CDR2 SVGAGI. V was pared by 4 bases and J by 8 bases, with 10 bases of the junction left unmatched. The CDR3 bases are TGTGCCAGCAGTTCGGCGGGGGGTCCAATCGATGAGCAGTTCTTC. It codes for CASSSAGGPIDEQFF.

The rearrangement uses TRBV13 and TRBJ2-2; D remains ambiguous. Trimming pared 0 bases from V and 4 bases from J, leaving 9 bases between. Germline V gene lookup returns CDR1 PRHDT and CDR2 FYEKMQ (reference sequence). The CDR3 runs 15 residues. CDR3 nucleotides: TGTGCCAGCAGCTTAGGTACCGCGAGCACCGGGGAGCTGTTTTTT. This codes for CASSLGTASTGELFF.

V is TRBV15 and J is TRBJ2-3, with a possible D match to TRBD2 (6 bases). V was clipped by 1 base and J by 2 bases, with 10 bases between them. The CDR3 extends over 15 amino acids. Germline V CDR1 and CDR2: LNHNV, YYDKDF (reference sequence). The CDR3 is CATSRVADYTDTQYF. In nucleotides, the CDR3 is TGTGCCACCAGCAGAGTAGCGGATTACACAGATACGCAGTATTTT.

The chain joins TRBV6-5 to TRBJ2-1, with 10 bases fitting TRBD2. Germline-derived CDR1 and CDR2 are MNHEY and SVGAGI. V shed 5 bases, J shed 4 bases, and the junction held 2 bases outside the gene matches. The CDR3 sequence is 14 residues long. CDR3 sequence (DNA): TGTGCCAGCAGTACTAGCGGGGAATACAATGAGCAGTTCTTC. Protein: CASSTSGEYNEQFF.

V is TRBV13 and J is TRBJ2-5, with 9 bases matching TRBD2. This CDR3 comprises 16 residues. V lost 5 bases and J lost 5; bases outside the gene matches: 12. Looked up from germline, CDR1 is PRHDT and CDR2 is FYEKMQ (reference sequence). CDR3 protein: CASSPIRQRGAETQYF. The CDR3 bases are TGTGCCAGCAGCCCCATTCGGCAGCGGGGGGCGGAGACCCAGTACTTC. Full variable domain (remainder filled in from reference TRBV13 and TRBJ2-5): AAGVIQSPRHLIKEKRETATLKCYPIPRHDTVYWYQQGPGQDPQFLISFYEKMQSDKGSIPDRFSAQQFSDYHSELNMSSLELGDSALYFCASSPIRQRGAETQYFGPGTRLLVL.

The chain has TRBV19 and TRBJ2-1; TRBD1 aligns across 7 bases. The junction had 9 bases not matched to a gene; V was cut back by 4 bases and J by 6 bases. CDR3 length equals 15 residues. Per germline, CDR1 LNHDA and CDR2 SQIVND (reference sequence). CDR3 residues: CASSKQGVPGNEQFF. In nucleotides, the CDR3 is TGTGCCAGTAGTAAGCAGGGGGTTCCGGGCAATGAGCAGTTCTTC. Variable domain in full (rest from reference TRBV19 and TRBJ2-1): DGGITQSPKYLFRKEGQNVTLSCEQNLNHDAMYWYRQDPGQGLRLIYYSQIVNDFQKGDIAEGYSVSREKKESFPLTVTSAQKNPTAFYLCASSKQGVPGNEQFFGPGTRLTVL.

The V gene is TRBV7-2, the J gene TRBJ2-5, with TRBD2 matching 7 bases. CDR1 is SGHTA and CDR2 is FQGNSA in the germline V gene. V shed 5 bases, J shed 2 bases, and the junction held 8 bases outside the gene matches. This CDR3 spans 15 amino acids. The chain's CDR3 is CASSPSRGVQETQYF. The CDR3 nucleotides read TGTGCCAGCAGCCCTTCCCGGGGGGTACAAGAGACCCAGTACTTC. The complete variable domain, with remaining parts taken from reference TRBV7-2 and TRBJ2-5, reads GAGVSQSPSNKVTEKGKDVELRCDPISGHTALYWYRQSLGQGLEFLIYFQGNSAPDKSGLPSDRFSAERTGGSVSTLTIQRTQQEDSAVYLCASSPSRGVQETQYFGPGTRLLVL.

The genes are TRBV5-1 and TRBJ2-3; no reliable D call. V was trimmed by 0 bases and J by 2 bases, leaving 10 bases between them. CDR1 is SGHRS, CDR2 YFSETQ, per germline. CDR3 length: 15 residues. The DNA for the CDR3 is TGCGCCAGCAGCTTGGGACTCAGCCCCACAGATACGCAGTATTTT. Translating it yields CASSLGLSPTDTQYF.